Each of the 28 T cell receptor beta chains below was sequenced from the same sample in a study of control samples from healthy donors and cancer patients. The assay was immunoSEQ multiplex PCR, and TCRdb's table has in-frame clones only and misses some. The table lists 65,000 to 90,000 clones, around 87% of them singletons. Input material: blood. The receptors stem from a man in his forties or fifties in good health.

This clone was detected only a few times. The rearrangement joins TRBV14 to TRBJ1-4; D not resolved. V lost 1 base, J lost 5 bases, and 5 bases lay in between. CDR3 size: 13 residues. Germline V lookup: CDR1 SGHDN, CDR2 FVKESK. Here the CDR3 reads CASSQVGNEKLFF. CDR3 coding DNA: TGTGCCAGCAGCCAAGTAGGGAATGAAAAACTGTTTTTT.

The gene calls are TRBV6-4 and TRBJ1-6, with D unresolved. V lost 5 bases and J lost 10, with 15 bases in between. CDR1 MRHNA and CDR2 SNTAGT come from the germline V gene. The CDR3 spans 14 residues. The CDR3 DNA reads as TGTGCCAGCAGTCAATCCCCTCAGGACTCACCCCTCCACTTT. It yields the protein CASSQSPQDSPLHF.

The V gene is TRBV7-9, the J gene TRBJ2-1; the D is unclear. Germline V lookup: CDR1 SEHNR, CDR2 FQNEAQ (reference sequence). V was pared by 2 bases and J by 4 bases, with 6 bases between. The length of the CDR3 is 13 residues. Here the CDR3 DNA reads TGTGCCAGCAGCTTAAATCAGTACAATGAGCAGTTCTTC. Protein sequence: CASSLNQYNEQFF. Combining the CDR3 with reference TRBV7-9 and TRBJ2-1 gives the whole variable domain DTGVSQNPRHKITKRGQNVTFRCDPISEHNRLYWYRQTLGQGPEFLTYFQNEAQLEKSRLLSDRFSAERPKGSFSTLEIQRTEQGDSAMYLCASSLNQYNEQFFGPGTRLTVL.

The chain has TRBV9 and TRBJ1-2; possible D gene TRBD1, 6 bases. In germline, CDR1 is SGDLS, CDR2 YYNGEE. The length of the CDR3 is 16 residues. V lost 0 bases, J lost 7 bases, and 19 bases lay in between. The CDR3 region has the DNA TGTGCCAGCAGCGTAGCTGTGGGGCAGGGGAGCTTTGGCTACACCTTC. Residues: CASSVAVGQGSFGYTF.

The chain carries TRBV27 and TRBJ2-5, with D possibly called TRBD1 or TRBD2 (6 bases each). Deletions cut 4 bases from V and 5 bases from J, with 17 bases between. The CDR3 runs 15 residues. The germline V gene encodes CDR1 MNHEY and CDR2 SMNVEV (reference sequence). The CDR3, as DNA: TGTGCCAGCAGTTCCTGGGGGGCTACTAAGGAGACCCAGTACTTC. Translation: CASSSWGATKETQYF.

The rearrangement uses TRBV18 and TRBJ2-5, with D tentatively TRBD1 (5 bases). The germline V gene has CDR1 KGHSH and CDR2 LQKENI. Trimming took 5 bases from V and 11 from J, leaving 15 bases between them. There are 12 residues in the CDR3. CDR3 in DNA: TGTGCCAGCTCAGTAGAGCAGGGTCTGCAGTACTTC. This encodes CASSVEQGLQYF.

The chain links TRBV20-1 to TRBJ2-1; D uncertain. V lost 6 bases and J lost 12, with 15 bases in between. CDR1 DFQATT and CDR2 SNEGSKA come from the germline V gene (reference sequence). The CDR3 sequence is 11 residues long. CDR3 in amino acids: CSALDNSRQFF. DNA of the CDR3: TGCAGTGCCCTCGATAATAGCCGGCAGTTCTTC.

This chain links TRBV29-1 with TRBJ2-3; perhaps TRBD2 as D (7 bases). Trimming removed 6 bases at V and 0 bases at J, with 13 bases between. This CDR3 is built from 14 residues. Germline lookup yields CDR1 SQVTM and CDR2 ANQGSEA. DNA of the CDR3: TGCAGCGTCATGCGGGGGCCAAGCACAGATACGCAGTATTTT. The encoded protein is CSVMRGPSTDTQYF.

In its sample, this clone ranks as medium-sized. The chain employs TRBV10-2 and TRBJ1-6; D may be TRBD1 (5 bases). This CDR3 has 13 residues. Germline assignment: CDR1 WSHSY and CDR2 SAAADI. V gave up 4 bases and J gave up 11 bases, with 12 bases separating them. CDR3 in DNA: TGCGCCAGCAGTGTTGGTGGGGCTGCACCCCTCCACTTT. Amino acid sequence: CASSVGGAAPLHF.

In DNA, the CDR3 is TGCGCCAGCACCAAACGACCGGGGATGGATAGTTCACCCCTCCACTTT. It is translated as CASTKRPGMDSSPLHF. This rearrangement joins TRBV10-1 to TRBJ1-6; D remains unclear. Trimming left V 7 bases short and J 9 bases short, with 22 bases between. The CDR3 length is 16 residues. The germline V gene has CDR1 WNHNN and CDR2 SYGVQD (reference sequence).

CDR3 DNA sequence: TGTGCCAACCCAACCGGTGACCCAAGCTCCTACGAGCAGTACTTC. Translated, it gives CANPTGDPSSYEQYF. This chain links TRBV18 with TRBJ2-7, with D unclear. The CDR3 is 15 amino acids. Germline CDR1 reads KGHSH; CDR2 reads LQKENI. Trimming left V 10 bases short and J 0 bases short, with 19 bases between. Full variable domain (outside the CDR3, taken from reference TRBV18 and TRBJ2-7): NAGVMQNPRHLVRRRGQEARLRCSPMKGHSHVYWYRQLPEEGLKFMVYLQKENIIDESGMPKERFSAEFPKEGPSILRIQQVVRGDSAAYFCANPTGDPSSYEQYFGPGTRLTVT.

The V gene is TRBV7-2, the J gene TRBJ1-1, with TRBD1 identical over 9 bases. The CDR3 has 15 amino acids. V shed 5 bases, J shed 5 bases, and the junction held 9 bases outside the gene matches. CDR1 SGHTA and CDR2 FQGNSA come from the germline V gene. The CDR3 here is CASSRTGVLSTEAFF. The CDR3 DNA follows: TGTGCCAGCAGCCGGACAGGGGTTTTAAGTACTGAAGCTTTCTTT.

This clone appeared a single time. This rearrangement joins TRBV10-1 to TRBJ2-1; 8 nucleotides match TRBD2. The CDR3 runs 16 residues. Germline CDR1 and CDR2: WNHNN and SYGVQD (reference sequence). The V segment lost 5 bases and the J segment 0 bases; nucleotides outside the gene matches: 6. This chain's CDR3 is CASSPPSGGSYNEQFF. The CDR3 nucleotides read TGCGCCAGCAGTCCCCCCAGCGGGGGCTCCTACAATGAGCAGTTCTTC.

The V and J genes are TRBV9 and TRBJ2-1; 12 nucleotides line up with TRBD2. V dropped 4 bases and J dropped 7; count of bases not matched to a gene: 6. The length of the CDR3 is 15 residues. In germline, CDR1 is SGDLS, CDR2 YYNGEE. Here the CDR3 reads CASSPTSGRMNEQFF. The CDR3 coding sequence is TGTGCCAGCAGCCCGACTAGCGGGAGAATGAATGAGCAGTTCTTC.

The CDR3 nucleotides are TGTGCCAGCAGCTTAGCGGGACCCTACGAGCAGTACTTC. Its protein product is CASSLAGPYEQYF. The chain combines TRBV11-1 with TRBJ2-7; D tentatively fits TRBD1 or TRBD2 (5 bases each). This CDR3 spans 13 amino acids. Germline V gene data show CDR1 as SGHAT and CDR2 as FQDESV (reference sequence). V was pared by 0 bases and J by 2 bases, with 5 bases between.

This chain joins TRBV6-6 and TRBJ1-1, with D possibly being TRBD1 (5 bases). From germline, CDR1 is MNHNY and CDR2 SVGAGI (reference sequence). The V end lost 0 bases, the J end lost 4 bases, and 12 bases lay between the germline ends. CDR3 length: 15 amino acids. CDR3 protein: CASSYSRRGGTEAFF. The CDR3 DNA reads TGTGCCAGCAGTTACTCGCGTCGGGGGGGCACTGAAGCTTTCTTT.

This chain joins TRBV4-2 and TRBJ2-5; possibly TRBD2 for D (6 bases). The CDR3 runs 17 residues. The germline V gene has CDR1 LGHNA and CDR2 YNFKEQ. V lost 4 bases and J lost 5, with 23 bases in between. CDR3 loop: CASSPSNPGGGDETQYF. CDR3 DNA: TGTGCCAGCAGCCCCAGTAATCCCGGGGGAGGAGATGAGACCCAGTACTTC.

The chain has TRBV11-1 and TRBJ2-3; a possible D gene is TRBD1 (6 bases). Germline-derived CDR1 and CDR2 are SGHAT and FQDESV (reference sequence). V shed 4 bases and J shed 2 bases, with 16 bases lying between them. The CDR3 loop spans 16 amino acids. This CDR3 reads CASSSWTVSFTDTQYF. The CDR3 coding sequence is TGTGCCAGCAGCTCCTGGACAGTGTCTTTCACAGATACGCAGTATTTT.

This clone was counted a single time. The chain is built from TRBV7-2 and TRBJ1-6; D is uncertain. Germline values: CDR1 SGHTA, CDR2 FQGNSA. This CDR3 has 13 amino acids. The V and J ends lost 5 bases and 6 bases respectively, with 8 bases between them. In nucleotides, the CDR3 is TGTGCCAGCAGCCCGCCCTCTAATTCACCCCTCCACTTT. It specifies CASSPPSNSPLHF.

V is TRBV10-2 and J is TRBJ2-2; 9 bases are shared with TRBD2. Germline trimming cut 4 bases from V and 1 base from J; bases unmatched to any gene: 1. Germline V CDR1 and CDR2: WSHSY, SAAADI. CDR3 length: 15 residues. The CDR3: CASSALAGNTGELFF. The CDR3 nucleotides are TGCGCCAGCAGTGCACTAGCGGGGAACACCGGGGAGCTGTTTTTT.

This rearrangement joins TRBV11-2 to TRBJ2-5; D possibly corresponds to TRBD2 (6 bases). The CDR3 has 14 residues. The ends were cut back, 4 bases at V and 7 bases at J, with 16 bases in the middle. Germline V gene sequence: CDR1 SGHAT, CDR2 FQNNGV. This CDR3 is CASSSQGQGGTQYF. CDR3 nucleotides: TGTGCCAGCAGCTCCCAAGGGCAGGGAGGGACCCAGTACTTC.

V is TRBV7-2 and J is TRBJ2-1; 9 bases map to TRBD2. Trimming cost V 3 bases and J 8 bases; bases outside gene matches: 8. The CDR3 runs to 15 residues. Germline CDR1 is SGHTA and CDR2 is FQGNSA. Written as DNA, the CDR3 is TGTGCCAGCAGCTTGGCCGGGACTAGCATGTATGAGCAGTTCTTC. This gives the protein CASSLAGTSMYEQFF.

This clone has a handful of counts. The chain links TRBV5-8 to TRBJ1-5, with D unclear. This CDR3 contains 12 residues. Germline CDR1 and CDR2: SGHTS and YDEGEE. Trimming took off 0 bases at V and 4 bases at J, with 2 bases between the two ends. The CDR3 here is CASSLDNQPQHF. The CDR3 DNA reads as TGTGCCAGCAGCTTGGATAATCAGCCCCAGCATTTT. Full variable domain (remainder filled in from reference TRBV5-8 and TRBJ1-5): EAGVTQSPTHLIKTRGQQATLRCSPISGHTSVYWYQQALGLGLQFLLWYDEGEERNRGNFPPRFSGRQFPNYSSELNVNALELEDSALYLCASSLDNQPQHFGDGTRLSIL.

The rearrangement links TRBV29-1 to TRBJ2-3, with 7 positions matching TRBD2. CDR3 length equals 14 residues. Trimming cost V 7 bases and J 1 base; bases outside gene matches: 8. Germline CDR1 is SQVTM and CDR2 is ANQGSEA. The CDR3 protein is CSGRGGGGTDTQYF. Written as DNA, the CDR3 is TGCAGCGGAAGAGGCGGGGGAGGCACAGATACGCAGTATTTT.

The V call is TRBV4-3, the J call TRBJ2-1; the D gene is possibly TRBD2 (7 bases). The ends were cut back, 4 bases at V and 7 bases at J, with 11 bases in the middle. CDR3 size: 13 residues. Germline CDR1 is LGHNA and CDR2 is YSLEER. CDR3 sequence reads: CASSRTRGNEQFF. In nucleotides, the CDR3 is TGCGCCAGCAGCCGGACTAGGGGGAATGAGCAGTTCTTC.

The chain couples TRBV6-5 to TRBJ2-7, with D possibly being TRBD2 (6 bases). CDR3 length equals 14 residues. The V gene's germline CDR1 is MNHEY and CDR2 SVGAGI. V was shortened by 4 bases and J by 6 bases, with 16 bases between the two germline ends. The CDR3 region is CASSSTAAGSEQYF. CDR3 bases: TGTGCCAGCAGTTCTACTGCGGCGGGGAGCGAGCAGTACTTC.

The chain employs TRBV24-1 and TRBJ1-5; 7 bases are a match to TRBD1. This CDR3 is built from 12 residues. CDR1 is KGHDR, CDR2 SFDVKD, per germline. Germline trimming cut 4 bases from V and 8 bases from J; bases unmatched to any gene: 1. CDR3 in amino acids: CATSDQGEPQHF. The DNA for the CDR3 is TGTGCCACCAGTGACCAGGGGGAGCCCCAGCATTTT.

There are a few counts of this clone. This chain links TRBV6-6 with TRBJ1-5; TRBD1 is a possible D gene (6 bases). Germline lookup yields CDR1 MNHNY and CDR2 SVGAGI (reference sequence). V lost 8 bases and J lost 3, with 11 bases in between. CDR3 length: 13 residues. The DNA for the CDR3 is TGTGCCAGCGTACAGGGTTTCAATCAGCCCCAGCATTTT. Translated, it gives CASVQGFNQPQHF.